This T cell receptor beta chain is from a study of blood T cell repertoires in COVID-19. Across the study: Acute and convalescent COVID-19 samples came from the United States, Italy and Spain. T cells, B-cell-depleted T cells, or PBMCs supplied cDNA or gDNA.

Trimming removed 4 bases at V and 2 bases at J, with 20 bases between. CDR1 and CDR2 from the germline V gene are SGHRS and YFSETQ. CDR3 length: 17 amino acids. In the authors' methods: Nucleated cell counts were estimated from reference gene primer amplification. Clones were sequenced by immunoSEQ multiplex PCR, and TCRdb holds only the in-frame ones, with some missing. V and J calls and clone size are those listed in that table; D and trimming were worked out from the DNA. The profile shows about 150,000 clones, about 77% of them singletons. This receptor was obtained from a man aged 60 to 75 with acute or convalescent COVID-19. The chain couples TRBV5-1 to TRBJ2-3; D is possibly TRBD2 (5 bases). Sequenced: peripheral blood. The DNA for the CDR3 is TGCGCCAGCAGCCGTGAGGCGAGCGGCGTGGCCACAGATACGCAGTATTTT. It specifies CASSREASGVATDTQYF.